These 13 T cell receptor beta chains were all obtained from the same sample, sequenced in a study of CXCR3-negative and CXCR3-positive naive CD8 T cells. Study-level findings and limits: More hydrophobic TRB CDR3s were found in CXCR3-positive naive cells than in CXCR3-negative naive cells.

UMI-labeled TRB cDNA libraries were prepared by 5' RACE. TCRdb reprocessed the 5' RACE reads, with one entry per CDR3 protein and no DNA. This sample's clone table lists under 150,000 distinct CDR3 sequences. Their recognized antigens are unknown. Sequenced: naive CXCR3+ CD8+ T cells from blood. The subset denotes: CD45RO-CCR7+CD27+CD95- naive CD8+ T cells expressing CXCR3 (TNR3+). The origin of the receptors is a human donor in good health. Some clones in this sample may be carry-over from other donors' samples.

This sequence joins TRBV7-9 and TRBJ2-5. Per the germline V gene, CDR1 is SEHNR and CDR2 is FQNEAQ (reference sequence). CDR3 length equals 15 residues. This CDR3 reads CASSLPEGYEETQYF.

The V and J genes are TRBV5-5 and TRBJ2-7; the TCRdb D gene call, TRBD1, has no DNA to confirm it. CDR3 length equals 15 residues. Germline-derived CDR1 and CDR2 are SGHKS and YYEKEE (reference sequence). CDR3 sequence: CASSLAFGAGHEQYF.

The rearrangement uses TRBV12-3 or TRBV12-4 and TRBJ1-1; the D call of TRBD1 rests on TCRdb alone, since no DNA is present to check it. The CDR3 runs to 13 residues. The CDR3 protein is CASRGGQIIEAFF.

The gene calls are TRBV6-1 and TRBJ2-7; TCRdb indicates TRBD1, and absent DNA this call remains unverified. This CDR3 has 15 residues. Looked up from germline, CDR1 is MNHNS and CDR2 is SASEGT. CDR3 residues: CASSEPGQATCEQYF.

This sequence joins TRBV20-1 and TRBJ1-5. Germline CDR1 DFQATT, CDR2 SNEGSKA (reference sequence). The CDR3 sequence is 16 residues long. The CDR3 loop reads CSVRAEGPTLNQPQHF.

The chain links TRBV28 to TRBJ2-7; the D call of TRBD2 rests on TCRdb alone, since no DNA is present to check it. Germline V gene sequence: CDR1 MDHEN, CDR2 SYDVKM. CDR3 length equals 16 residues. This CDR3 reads CASSTGTSGASYEQYF.

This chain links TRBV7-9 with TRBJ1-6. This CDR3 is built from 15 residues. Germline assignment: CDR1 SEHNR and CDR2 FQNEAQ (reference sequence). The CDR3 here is CASSGVWGVNSPLHF.

The CDR3 region is CSVNLGVRFYDEQLF. The chain recombines TRBV29-1 with TRBJ2-1. The CDR3 is 15 amino acids. Germline V gives CDR1 SQVTM, CDR2 ANQGSEA.

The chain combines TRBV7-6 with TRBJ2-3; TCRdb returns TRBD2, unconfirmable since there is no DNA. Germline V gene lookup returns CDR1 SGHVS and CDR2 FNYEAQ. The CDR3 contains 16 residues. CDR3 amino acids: CASSLGRGGPKDTQYF.

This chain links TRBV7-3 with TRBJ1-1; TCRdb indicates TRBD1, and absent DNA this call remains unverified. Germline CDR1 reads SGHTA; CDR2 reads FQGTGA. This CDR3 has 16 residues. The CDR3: CASSLSSGRGRTEAFF.

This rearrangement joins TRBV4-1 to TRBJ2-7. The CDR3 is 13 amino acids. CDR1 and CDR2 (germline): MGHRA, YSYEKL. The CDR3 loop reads CASSQVIFWEQYF.

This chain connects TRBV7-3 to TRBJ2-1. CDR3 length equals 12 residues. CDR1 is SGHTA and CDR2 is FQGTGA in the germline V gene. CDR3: CASSLNYNEQFF.

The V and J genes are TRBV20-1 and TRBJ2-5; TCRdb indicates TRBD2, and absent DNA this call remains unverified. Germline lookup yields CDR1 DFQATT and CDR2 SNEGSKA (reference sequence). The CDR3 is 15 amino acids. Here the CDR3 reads CSASYGLAVQETQYF.